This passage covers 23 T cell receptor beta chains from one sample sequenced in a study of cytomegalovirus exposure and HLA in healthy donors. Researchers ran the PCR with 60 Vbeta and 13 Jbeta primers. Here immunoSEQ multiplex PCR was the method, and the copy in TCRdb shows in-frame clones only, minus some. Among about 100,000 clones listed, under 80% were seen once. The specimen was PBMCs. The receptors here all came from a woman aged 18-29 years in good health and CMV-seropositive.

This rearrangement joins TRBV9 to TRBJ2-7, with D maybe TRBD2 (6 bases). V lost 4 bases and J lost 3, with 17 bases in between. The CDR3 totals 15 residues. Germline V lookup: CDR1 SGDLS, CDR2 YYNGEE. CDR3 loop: CASSISGRTNYEQYF. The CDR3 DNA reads TGTGCCAGCAGCATTAGCGGCAGAACCAACTACGAGCAGTACTTC.

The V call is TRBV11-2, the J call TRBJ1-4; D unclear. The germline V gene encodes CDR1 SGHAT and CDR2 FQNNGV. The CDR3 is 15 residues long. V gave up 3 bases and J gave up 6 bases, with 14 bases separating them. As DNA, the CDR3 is TGTGCCAGCAGCTTGAGATCGTCGGGGTATGAAAAACTGTTTTTT. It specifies CASSLRSSGYEKLFF.

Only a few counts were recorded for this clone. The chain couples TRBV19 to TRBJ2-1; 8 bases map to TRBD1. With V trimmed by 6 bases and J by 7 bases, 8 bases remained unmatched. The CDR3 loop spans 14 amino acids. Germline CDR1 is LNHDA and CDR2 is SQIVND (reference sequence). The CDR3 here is CASSQDRVGNEQFF. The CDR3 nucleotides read TGTGCCAGTAGCCAGGACAGGGTAGGTAATGAGCAGTTCTTC.

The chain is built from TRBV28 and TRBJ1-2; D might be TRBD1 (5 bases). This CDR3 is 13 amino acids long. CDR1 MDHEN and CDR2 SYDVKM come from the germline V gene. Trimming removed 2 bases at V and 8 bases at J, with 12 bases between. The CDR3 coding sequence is TGTGCCAGCAGTTTAGGGGCAGAATTGGGCTACACCTTC. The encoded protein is CASSLGAELGYTF.

In DNA, the CDR3 is TGCGCCAGCAGCAAACTTGCCTTGCCTAGCTGGACCTACGAGCAGTACTTC. This gives the protein CASSKLALPSWTYEQYF. The genes are TRBV4-1 and TRBJ2-7, with D perhaps TRBD2 (5 bases). V was trimmed by 5 bases and J by 2 bases, leaving 22 bases between them. The CDR3 has 17 amino acids. Germline loops: CDR1 MGHRA, CDR2 YSYEKL.

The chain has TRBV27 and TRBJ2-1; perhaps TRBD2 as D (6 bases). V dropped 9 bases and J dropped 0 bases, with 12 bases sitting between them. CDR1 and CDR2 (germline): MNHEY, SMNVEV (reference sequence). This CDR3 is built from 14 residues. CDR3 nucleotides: TGTGCCAGTCGGAGGGTAAGCTCCTACAATGAGCAGTTCTTC. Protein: CASRRVSSYNEQFF.

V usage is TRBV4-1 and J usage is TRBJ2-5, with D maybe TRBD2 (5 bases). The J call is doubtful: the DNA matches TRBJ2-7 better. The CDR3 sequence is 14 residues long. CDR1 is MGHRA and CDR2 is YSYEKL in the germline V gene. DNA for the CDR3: TGCGCCAGCAGCCAAGAAGCTAGCACCTACGAGCAGTACTTC. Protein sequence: CASSQEASTYEQYF.

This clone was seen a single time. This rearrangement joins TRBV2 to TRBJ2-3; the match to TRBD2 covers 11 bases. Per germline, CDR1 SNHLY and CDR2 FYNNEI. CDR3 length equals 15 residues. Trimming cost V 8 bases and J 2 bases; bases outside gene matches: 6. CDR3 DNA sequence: TGTGCCAGCTTCGGGACTAGCGGACCCACAGATACGCAGTATTTT. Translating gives CASFGTSGPTDTQYF. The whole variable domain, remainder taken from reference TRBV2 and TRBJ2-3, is EPEVTQTPSHQVTQMGQEVILRCVPISNHLYFYWYRQILGQKVEFLVSFYNNEISEKSEIFDDQFSVERPDGSNFTLKIRSTKLEDSAMYFCASFGTSGPTDTQYFGPGTRLTVL.

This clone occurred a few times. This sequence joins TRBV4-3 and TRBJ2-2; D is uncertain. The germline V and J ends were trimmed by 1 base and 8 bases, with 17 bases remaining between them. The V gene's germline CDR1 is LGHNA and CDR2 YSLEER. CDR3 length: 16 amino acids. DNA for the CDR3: TGCGCCAGCAGCCAAGGGTCGGTTACAAGCAGGGGGGAGCTGTTTTTT. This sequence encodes CASSQGSVTSRGELFF.

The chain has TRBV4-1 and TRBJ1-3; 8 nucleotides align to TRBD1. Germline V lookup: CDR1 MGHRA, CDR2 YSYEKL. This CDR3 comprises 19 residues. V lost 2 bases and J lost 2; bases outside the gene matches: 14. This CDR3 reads CASSQPGQVLRGTGNTIYF. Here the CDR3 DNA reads TGCGCCAGCAGCCAACCGGGACAGGTCCTAAGGGGAACTGGAAACACCATATATTTT.

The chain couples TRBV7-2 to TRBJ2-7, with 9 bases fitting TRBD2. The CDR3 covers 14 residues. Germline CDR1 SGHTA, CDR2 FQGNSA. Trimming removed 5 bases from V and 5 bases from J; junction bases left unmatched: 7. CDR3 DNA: TGTGCCAGCAGCCCCGGACTAGCGACCGACGAGCAGTACTTC. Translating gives CASSPGLATDEQYF.

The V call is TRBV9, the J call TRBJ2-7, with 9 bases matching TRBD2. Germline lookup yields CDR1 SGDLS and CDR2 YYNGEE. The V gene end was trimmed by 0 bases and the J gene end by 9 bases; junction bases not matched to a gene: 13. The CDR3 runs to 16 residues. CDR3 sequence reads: CASSVERGLAPFRQYF. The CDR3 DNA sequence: TGTGCCAGCAGCGTAGAACGGGGACTAGCACCATTTCGGCAGTACTTC.

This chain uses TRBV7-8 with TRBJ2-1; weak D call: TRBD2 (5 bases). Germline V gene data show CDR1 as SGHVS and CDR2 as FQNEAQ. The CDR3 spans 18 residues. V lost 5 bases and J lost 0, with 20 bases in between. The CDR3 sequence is CASSPEGRLESSYNEQFF. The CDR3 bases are TGTGCCAGCAGCCCAGAGGGCAGACTTGAGAGCTCCTACAATGAGCAGTTCTTC. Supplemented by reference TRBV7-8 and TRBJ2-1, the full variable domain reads GAGVSQSPRYKVAKRGQDVALRCDPISGHVSLFWYQQALGQGPEFLTYFQNEAQLDKSGLPSDRFFAERPEGSVSTLKIQRTQQEDSAVYLCASSPEGRLESSYNEQFFGPGTRLTVL.

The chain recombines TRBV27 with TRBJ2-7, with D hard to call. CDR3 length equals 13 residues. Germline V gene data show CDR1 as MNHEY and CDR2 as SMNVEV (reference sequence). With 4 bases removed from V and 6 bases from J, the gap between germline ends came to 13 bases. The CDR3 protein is CASSSPSVFEQYF. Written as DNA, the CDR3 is TGTGCCAGCAGTTCACCCTCGGTTTTCGAGCAGTACTTC.

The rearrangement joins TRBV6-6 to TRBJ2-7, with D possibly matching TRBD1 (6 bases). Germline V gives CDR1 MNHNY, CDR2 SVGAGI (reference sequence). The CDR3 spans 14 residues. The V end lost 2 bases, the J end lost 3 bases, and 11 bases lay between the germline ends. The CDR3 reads CASSYPGHHYEQYF. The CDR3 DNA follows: TGTGCCAGCAGTTACCCGGGACATCACTACGAGCAGTACTTC.

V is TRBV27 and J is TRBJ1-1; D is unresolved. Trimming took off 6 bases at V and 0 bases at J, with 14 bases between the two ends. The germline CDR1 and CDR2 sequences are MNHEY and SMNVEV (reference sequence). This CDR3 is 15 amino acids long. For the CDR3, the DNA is TGTGCCAGCAGCCCTCGGGGAGGTTTGAACACTGAAGCTTTCTTT. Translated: CASSPRGGLNTEAFF.

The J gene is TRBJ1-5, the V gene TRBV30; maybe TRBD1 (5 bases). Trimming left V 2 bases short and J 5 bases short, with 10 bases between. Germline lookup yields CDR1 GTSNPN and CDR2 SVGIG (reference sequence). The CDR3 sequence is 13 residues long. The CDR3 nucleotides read TGTGCCTGGAGTTCAGGGATTGATCAGCCCCAGCATTTT. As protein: CAWSSGIDQPQHF.

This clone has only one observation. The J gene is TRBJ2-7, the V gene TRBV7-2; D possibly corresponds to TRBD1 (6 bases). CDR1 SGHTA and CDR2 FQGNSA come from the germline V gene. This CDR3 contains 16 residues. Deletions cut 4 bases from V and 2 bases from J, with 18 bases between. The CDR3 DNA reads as TGTGCCAGCAGCTACGAAGGACGCACAGGGCCCTACGAGCAGTACTTC. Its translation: CASSYEGRTGPYEQYF.

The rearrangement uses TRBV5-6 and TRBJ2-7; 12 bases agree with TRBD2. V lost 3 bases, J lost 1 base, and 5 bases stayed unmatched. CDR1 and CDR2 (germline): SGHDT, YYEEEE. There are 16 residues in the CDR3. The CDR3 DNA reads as TGTGCCAGCAGCTCAATGACTAGCGGGAGTTCCTACGAGCAGTACTTC. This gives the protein CASSSMTSGSSYEQYF.

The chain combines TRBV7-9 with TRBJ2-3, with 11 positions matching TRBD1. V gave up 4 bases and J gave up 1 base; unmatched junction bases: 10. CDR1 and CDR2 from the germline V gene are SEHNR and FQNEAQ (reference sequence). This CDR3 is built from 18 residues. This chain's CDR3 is CASSSGTGGPWGTDTQYF. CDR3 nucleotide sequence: TGTGCCAGCAGCTCCGGGACAGGGGGACCGTGGGGCACAGATACGCAGTATTTT. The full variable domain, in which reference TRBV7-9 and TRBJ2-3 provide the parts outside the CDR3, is DTGVSQNPRHKITKRGQNVTFRCDPISEHNRLYWYRQTLGQGPEFLTYFQNEAQLEKSRLLSDRFSAERPKGSFSTLEIQRTEQGDSAMYLCASSSGTGGPWGTDTQYFGPGTRLTVL.

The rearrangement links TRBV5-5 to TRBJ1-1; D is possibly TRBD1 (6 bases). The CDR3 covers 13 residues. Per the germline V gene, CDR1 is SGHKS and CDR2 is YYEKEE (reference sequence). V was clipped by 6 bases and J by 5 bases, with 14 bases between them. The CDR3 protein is CASTKTGSTEAFF. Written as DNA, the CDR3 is TGTGCCAGCACCAAAACAGGGTCGACTGAAGCTTTCTTT.

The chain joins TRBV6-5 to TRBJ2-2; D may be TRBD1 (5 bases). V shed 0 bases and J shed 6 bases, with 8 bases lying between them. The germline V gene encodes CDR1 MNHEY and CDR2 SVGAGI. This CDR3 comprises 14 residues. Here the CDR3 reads CASSYSSRAGELFF. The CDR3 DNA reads TGTGCCAGCAGTTACTCTAGCAGGGCCGGGGAGCTGTTTTTT.

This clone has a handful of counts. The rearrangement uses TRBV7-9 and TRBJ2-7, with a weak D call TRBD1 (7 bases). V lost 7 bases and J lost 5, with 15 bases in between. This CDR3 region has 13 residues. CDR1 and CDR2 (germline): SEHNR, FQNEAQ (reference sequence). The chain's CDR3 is CASKQEGANEQYF. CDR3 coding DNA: TGTGCCAGCAAGCAGGAGGGGGCTAACGAGCAGTACTTC.